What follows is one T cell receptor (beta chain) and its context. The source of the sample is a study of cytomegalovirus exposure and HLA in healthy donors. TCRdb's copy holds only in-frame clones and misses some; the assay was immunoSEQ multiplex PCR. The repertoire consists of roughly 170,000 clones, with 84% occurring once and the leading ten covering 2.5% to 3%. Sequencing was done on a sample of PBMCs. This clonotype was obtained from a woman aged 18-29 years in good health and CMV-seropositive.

Written as DNA, the CDR3 is TGCGCCAGCAGCTTGGGCACCACGGACTATGGCTACACCTTC. Protein sequence: CASSLGTTDYGYTF. The chain uses TRBV5-1 and TRBJ1-2; D is ambiguous. The V and J ends lost 0 bases and 3 bases respectively, with 9 bases between them. The germline gives CDR1 SGHRS, CDR2 YFSETQ. The CDR3 length is 14 residues.